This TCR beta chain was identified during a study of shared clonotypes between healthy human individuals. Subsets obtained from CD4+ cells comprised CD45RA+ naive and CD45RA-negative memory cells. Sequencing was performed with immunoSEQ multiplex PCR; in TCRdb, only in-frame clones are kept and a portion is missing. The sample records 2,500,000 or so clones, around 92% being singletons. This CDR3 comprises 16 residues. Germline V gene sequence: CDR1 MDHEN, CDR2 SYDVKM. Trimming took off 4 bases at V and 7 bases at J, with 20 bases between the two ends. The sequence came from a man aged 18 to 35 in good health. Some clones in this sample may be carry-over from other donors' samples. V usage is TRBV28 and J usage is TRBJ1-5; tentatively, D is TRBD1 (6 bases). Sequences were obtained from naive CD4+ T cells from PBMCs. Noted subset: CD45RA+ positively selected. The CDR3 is CASSSDRTVRRQPQHF. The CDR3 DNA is TGTGCCAGCAGTTCCGACCGGACAGTAAGGAGGCAGCCCCAGCATTTT.